This is a list of T cell receptor beta chains from one sample in a study of T cell responses to AZD1222 COVID-19 vaccine. Assay used: immunoSEQ multiplex PCR; TCRdb lists only in-frame clones, some missing. The sample carries tens of thousands of clones, approximately 89% recorded once. The material sequenced was peripheral blood, taken on day 0 of AZD1222 vaccination. The receptors originated from an adult in good health. CDR3s include the opening cysteine and the closing phenylalanine or tryptophan. Fields, in order: clone size, D gene, J gene, V gene, CDR3 protein, CDR3 DNA. The D gene is left open where the match is weak. The size entry is marked missing in some rows and otherwise reads once, few, many or a size class.

clone size: .
D gene: .
J gene: TRBJ1-1
V gene: TRBV18
CDR3 protein: CASSDGQNTEAFF
CDR3 DNA: TGTGCCAGCTCAGACGGGCAGAACACTGAAGCTTTCTTT

clone size: .
D gene: .
J gene: TRBJ1-2
V gene: TRBV29-1
CDR3 protein: CSVVGSLRGSNYGYTF
CDR3 DNA: TGCAGCGTTGTGGGTTCGCTCAGGGGATCGAACTATGGCTACACCTTC

clone size: .
D gene: .
J gene: TRBJ2-6
V gene: TRBV5-1
CDR3 protein: CASSQGSGANVLTF
CDR3 DNA: TGCGCCAGCTCACAGGGCTCTGGGGCCAACGTCCTGACTTTC

clone size: .
D gene: .
J gene: TRBJ1-1
V gene: TRBV5-1
CDR3 protein: CASSPGAGTEAFF
CDR3 DNA: TGCGCCAGCAGCCCAGGGGCTGGGACTGAAGCTTTCTTT

clone size: once
D gene: .
J gene: TRBJ1-4
V gene: TRBV30
CDR3 protein: CAWSATGINEKLFF
CDR3 DNA: TGTGCCTGGAGTGCTACAGGGATTAATGAAAAACTGTTTTTT

clone size: .
D gene: TRBD1
J gene: TRBJ1-2
V gene: TRBV19
CDR3 protein: CASSGGGAGSYGYTF
CDR3 DNA: TGTGCCAGTAGCGGAGGGGGCGCAGGTTCTTATGGCTACACCTTC

clone size: .
D gene: .
J gene: TRBJ2-7
V gene: TRBV5-4
CDR3 protein: CASSSRATYEQYF
CDR3 DNA: TGTGCCAGCAGTAGCCGGGCCACCTACGAGCAGTACTTC

clone size: .
D gene: .
J gene: TRBJ1-5
V gene: TRBV7-6
CDR3 protein: CASSAQVYQPQHF
CDR3 DNA: TGTGCCAGCAGCGCCCAGGTTTATCAGCCCCAGCATTTT

clone size: .
D gene: TRBD1
J gene: TRBJ2-2
V gene: TRBV19
CDR3 protein: CASRRQGNTGELFF
CDR3 DNA: TGTGCCAGTAGGAGACAGGGGAACACCGGGGAGCTGTTTTTT

clone size: .
D gene: TRBD2
J gene: TRBJ2-3
V gene: TRBV5-4
CDR3 protein: CASSSQTGTSGRTSTDTQYF
CDR3 DNA: TGTGCCAGCAGCTCCCAAACCGGGACTAGCGGGAGAACTAGCACAGATACGCAGTATTTT

clone size: .
D gene: TRBD2
J gene: TRBJ2-7
V gene: TRBV7-2
CDR3 protein: CASSQSGGVSYEQYF
CDR3 DNA: TGTGCCAGCAGCCAAAGCGGGGGGGTCTCCTACGAGCAGTACTTC

clone size: .
D gene: .
J gene: TRBJ1-2
V gene: TRBV18
CDR3 protein: CASSATDGYGYTF
CDR3 DNA: TGTGCCAGCTCAGCGACAGACGGCTATGGCTACACCTTC

clone size: .
D gene: .
J gene: TRBJ1-2
V gene: TRBV19
CDR3 protein: CASSIGQIVDGYTF
CDR3 DNA: TGTGCCAGTAGTATCGGCCAGATCGTGGATGGCTACACCTTC

clone size: .
D gene: .
J gene: TRBJ2-3
V gene: TRBV24-1
CDR3 protein: CATSDGGRGDTQYF
CDR3 DNA: TGTGCCACCAGTGATGGGGGGCGCGGAGATACGCAGTATTTT

clone size: .
D gene: TRBD1
J gene: TRBJ2-3
V gene: TRBV6-5
CDR3 protein: CASRTGGTDTQYF
CDR3 DNA: TGTGCCAGCAGGACAGGGGGCACAGATACGCAGTATTTT

clone size: .
D gene: .
J gene: TRBJ1-2
V gene: TRBV4-3
CDR3 protein: CASSQESYGYTF
CDR3 DNA: TGCGCCAGCAGCCAGGAGAGCTATGGCTACACCTTC

clone size: .
D gene: .
J gene: TRBJ1-5
V gene: TRBV27
CDR3 protein: CASRGVAPNQPQHF
CDR3 DNA: TGTGCCAGCAGGGGGGTGGCCCCTAATCAGCCCCAGCATTTT

clone size: .
D gene: .
J gene: TRBJ2-7
V gene: TRBV6-2/TRBV6-3
CDR3 protein: CASSRVASIYEQYF
CDR3 DNA: TGTGCCAGCAGTCGTGTTGCCAGTATATATGAGCAGTACTTC

clone size: .
D gene: .
J gene: TRBJ2-7
V gene: TRBV6-6
CDR3 protein: CASRAPSYEQYF
CDR3 DNA: TGTGCCAGCAGAGCCCCCTCCTACGAGCAGTACTTC

clone size: .
D gene: .
J gene: TRBJ1-2
V gene: TRBV6-5
CDR3 protein: CASSLRARGYTF
CDR3 DNA: TGTGCCAGCAGTTTAAGGGCTCGTGGCTACACCTTC

clone size: .
D gene: .
J gene: TRBJ1-1
V gene: TRBV5-1
CDR3 protein: CASSLSLGGFTEAFF
CDR3 DNA: TGCGCCAGCAGCTTGAGCTTAGGTGGATTCACTGAAGCTTTCTTT

clone size: .
D gene: .
J gene: TRBJ1-5
V gene: TRBV5-4
CDR3 protein: CASSPPLALSNQPQHF
CDR3 DNA: TGTGCCAGCAGCCCCCCCCTGGCTTTGAGCAATCAGCCCCAGCATTTT

clone size: .
D gene: TRBD1
J gene: TRBJ1-3
V gene: TRBV3-1/TRBV3-2
CDR3 protein: CASSQPRQGQGNTIYF
CDR3 DNA: TGTGCCAGCAGCCAACCCCGACAGGGGCAAGGAAACACCATATATTTT

clone size: .
D gene: .
J gene: TRBJ2-2
V gene: TRBV30
CDR3 protein: CAWSVRGRGNTGELFF
CDR3 DNA: TGTGCCTGGAGTGTAAGGGGCAGGGGAAACACCGGGGAGCTGTTTTTT

clone size: .
D gene: .
J gene: TRBJ2-2
V gene: TRBV10-1
CDR3 protein: CASTRDLSTGELFF
CDR3 DNA: TGCGCCAGCACCCGGGACCTGTCCACCGGGGAGCTGTTTTTT

clone size: .
D gene: .
J gene: TRBJ2-5
V gene: TRBV2
CDR3 protein: CASSASPGTEGTQYF
CDR3 DNA: TGTGCCAGCAGCGCCTCCCCCGGGACTGAGGGGACCCAGTACTTC

clone size: .
D gene: .
J gene: TRBJ2-2
V gene: TRBV4-1
CDR3 protein: CASSHAGTTFTGELFF
CDR3 DNA: TGCGCCAGCAGCCACGCCGGGACAACCTTCACCGGGGAGCTGTTTTTT

clone size: once
D gene: .
J gene: TRBJ1-2
V gene: TRBV11-2
CDR3 protein: CASSHPGGGGHQANYGYTF
CDR3 DNA: TGTGCCAGCAGCCACCCGGGCGGGGGCGGCCACCAAGCTAACTATGGCTACACCTTC

clone size: .
D gene: .
J gene: TRBJ2-5
V gene: TRBV12-3/TRBV12-4
CDR3 protein: CASSFAGKETQYF
CDR3 DNA: TGTGCCAGCAGTTTCGCGGGCAAAGAGACCCAGTACTTC

clone size: .
D gene: TRBD1
J gene: TRBJ1-1
V gene: TRBV7-2
CDR3 protein: CASSLRGLGLDTEAFF
CDR3 DNA: TGTGCCAGCAGCTTAAGGGGGCTGGGGTTGGACACTGAAGCTTTCTTT

clone size: .
D gene: .
J gene: TRBJ2-3
V gene: TRBV18
CDR3 protein: CASSPPTYTDTQYF
CDR3 DNA: TGTGCCAGCTCACCACCAACTTACACAGATACGCAGTATTTT

clone size: .
D gene: TRBD2
J gene: TRBJ2-3
V gene: TRBV30
CDR3 protein: CAWSPGLAGVDTQYF
CDR3 DNA: TGTGCCTGGAGCCCGGGACTAGCGGGAGTAGATACGCAGTATTTT

clone size: .
D gene: .
J gene: TRBJ1-6
V gene: TRBV5-1
CDR3 protein: CASSLAVSGDPLHF
CDR3 DNA: TGCGCCAGCAGCTTGGCCGTCTCAGGGGATCCCCTCCACTTT

clone size: once
D gene: .
J gene: TRBJ2-1
V gene: TRBV7-2
CDR3 protein: CASSFPSRNKQFF
CDR3 DNA: TGTGCCAGCAGCTTCCCTAGCCGCAATAAGCAGTTCTTC

clone size: .
D gene: .
J gene: TRBJ1-2
V gene: TRBV6-5
CDR3 protein: CASSRGGQGYGYTF
CDR3 DNA: TGTGCCAGCAGCCGCGGGGGGCAGGGCTATGGCTACACCTTC

clone size: .
D gene: .
J gene: TRBJ2-7
V gene: TRBV27
CDR3 protein: CASSNRPYEQYF
CDR3 DNA: TGTGCCAGCAGTAACAGGCCCTACGAGCAGTACTTC

clone size: .
D gene: .
J gene: TRBJ2-5
V gene: TRBV7-2
CDR3 protein: CASSLGGRRATTQYF
CDR3 DNA: TGTGCCAGCAGCTTAGGGGGTAGAAGAGCGACCACCCAGTACTTC

clone size: .
D gene: .
J gene: TRBJ2-7
V gene: TRBV15
CDR3 protein: CATSRGRGSYEQYF
CDR3 DNA: TGTGCCACCAGCAGAGGTAGGGGGTCCTACGAGCAGTACTTC

clone size: .
D gene: .
J gene: TRBJ1-4
V gene: TRBV15
CDR3 protein: CATSRERELTTNEKLFF
CDR3 DNA: TGTGCCACCAGCAGAGAACGAGAATTGACAACTAATGAAAAACTGTTTTTT

clone size: .
D gene: .
J gene: TRBJ2-2
V gene: TRBV3-1/TRBV3-2
CDR3 protein: CASSPRTVNTGELFF
CDR3 DNA: TGTGCCAGCAGCCCACGGACAGTCAACACCGGGGAGCTGTTTTTT

clone size: .
D gene: .
J gene: TRBJ1-5
V gene: TRBV19
CDR3 protein: CASSIRPGYSLRQPQHF
CDR3 DNA: TGTGCCAGTAGTATTAGGCCAGGCTACTCCCTCAGGCAGCCCCAGCATTTT

clone size: .
D gene: .
J gene: TRBJ1-5
V gene: TRBV12-3/TRBV12-4
CDR3 protein: CASRGGIQPQHF
CDR3 DNA: TGTGCCAGCAGAGGGGGTATTCAGCCCCAGCATTTT

clone size: .
D gene: .
J gene: TRBJ1-2
V gene: TRBV6-5
CDR3 protein: CASSYSGPDGYTF
CDR3 DNA: TGTGCCAGCAGTTACTCGGGGCCGGACGGCTACACCTTC

clone size: .
D gene: .
J gene: TRBJ1-2
V gene: TRBV4-3
CDR3 protein: CASSHPGRSEYGYTF
CDR3 DNA: TGCGCCAGCAGCCACCCAGGGAGGAGCGAGTATGGCTACACCTTC

clone size: once
D gene: TRBD1
J gene: TRBJ2-7
V gene: TRBV15
CDR3 protein: CATSAPGQGTSYEQYF
CDR3 DNA: TGTGCCACCAGCGCCCCGGGACAGGGGACGTCCTACGAGCAGTACTTC

clone size: .
D gene: .
J gene: TRBJ2-7
V gene: TRBV12-5
CDR3 protein: CASGLGQAVYEQYF
CDR3 DNA: TGTGCTAGTGGTTTGGGACAGGCCGTCTACGAGCAGTACTTC